What follows are 31 T cell receptor beta chains derived from one specimen sequenced in a study of identical twins. MiXCR, run by TCRdb on the 5' RACE reads, gives a single entry per CDR3 protein. Of around 230,000 distinct CDR3 sequences listed, around 6.5% are singletons. The same sample was also studied in work on T cells expressing NK-cell markers.

Source material: CD8+ T cells sorted from blood. The receptors shown here come from a woman between 18 and 29 years old in good health.

This clonotype was observed at least ten times. V usage is TRBV29-1 and J usage is TRBJ1-2; tentatively, D is TRBD1 (5 bases). Germline V gene lookup returns CDR1 SQVTM and CDR2 ANQGSEA. The CDR3 is 12 residues long. V was pared by 1 base and J by 8 bases, with 11 bases between. This CDR3 is CSVEVPGRGYTF. The CDR3 nucleotides read TGCAGCGTTGAAGTACCAGGGCGAGGCTACACCTTC.

This clonotype was seen a handful of times. The chain links TRBV14 to TRBJ1-1; D gene uncertain. This CDR3 has 14 amino acids. The V end lost 0 bases, the J end lost 0 bases, and 5 bases lay between the germline ends. In germline, CDR1 is SGHDN, CDR2 FVKESK. The CDR3 region has the DNA TGTGCCAGCAGCCAAGACATACTGAACACTGAAGCTTTCTTT. This gives the protein CASSQDILNTEAFF.

This clonotype was observed a handful of times. This CDR3 is CASSFLRLYQETQYF. For the CDR3, the DNA is TGTGCCAGCAGCTTCTTACGGTTGTACCAAGAGACCCAGTACTTC. The rearrangement uses TRBV5-6 and TRBJ2-5; D not certain. The length of the CDR3 is 15 residues. The germline V gene encodes CDR1 SGHDT and CDR2 YYEEEE. V dropped 2 bases and J dropped 0 bases, with 11 bases sitting between them.

The chain recombines TRBV6-1 with TRBJ1-2; D is undetermined. Germline assignment: CDR1 MNHNS and CDR2 SASEGT. Trimming left V 4 bases short and J 5 bases short, with 14 bases between. This CDR3 contains 14 residues. CDR3 amino acids: CASSAYESGYGYTF. CDR3 in DNA: TGTGCCAGCAGTGCCTATGAATCGGGGTATGGCTACACCTTC.

This clonotype was seen a few times. This rearrangement joins TRBV20-1 to TRBJ1-2, with TRBD1 identical over 9 bases. V gave up 2 bases and J gave up 4 bases; unmatched junction bases: 8. CDR3 length: 15 amino acids. The V gene's germline CDR1 is DFQATT and CDR2 SNEGSKA (reference sequence). CDR3 coding DNA: TGCAGTGCTAGACCACCGGGACAGGGTCTCTATGGCTACACCTTC. Translating gives CSARPPGQGLYGYTF.

The chain is built from TRBV7-8 and TRBJ2-7; TRBD1 matches 8 bases. The CDR3 runs 15 residues. Per the germline V gene, CDR1 is SGHVS and CDR2 is FQNEAQ. Unmatched junction bases numbered 7, after V lost 6 bases and J lost 0 bases. The CDR3, as DNA: TGTGCCAGCAGTTGGGGGACAGGCGGCTCCTACGAGCAGTACTTC. Translating it yields CASSWGTGGSYEQYF.

This clonotype was recorded at least ten times. The genes are TRBV10-3 and TRBJ2-1; 10 bases line up with TRBD1. Germline CDR1 ENHRY, CDR2 SYGVKD. V lost 0 bases and J lost 5; bases outside the gene matches: 4. The CDR3 is 16 amino acids. CDR3 nucleotide sequence: TGTGCCATCAGTGAGTCGACAGGGGGCATAGACAATGAGCAGTTCTTC. Protein product: CAISESTGGIDNEQFF.

This clonotype was counted at least ten times. The CDR3 coding sequence is TGTGCCAGCAGTGACCCCCCGGGAGGACTGCTTGAGCAGTTCTTC. Its protein product is CASSDPPGGLLEQFF. This chain links TRBV2 with TRBJ2-1, with 7 bases identical to TRBD2. V lost 3 bases to trimming and J lost 9 bases; unmatched junction nucleotides: 11. The CDR3 consists of 15 residues. Germline V gives CDR1 SNHLY, CDR2 FYNNEI.

This clonotype occurred a few times. V and J are TRBV3-1 and TRBJ1-5; no definite D call. Germline assignment: CDR1 LGHDT and CDR2 YNNKEL (reference sequence). V was trimmed by 1 base and J by 5 bases, leaving 9 bases between them. The CDR3 covers 14 residues. CDR3 amino acids: CASSQGVVDQPQHF. The CDR3 region has the DNA TGTGCCAGCAGCCAAGGGGTAGTTGATCAGCCCCAGCATTTT.

This clonotype was found many times. The chain employs TRBV12-3 or TRBV12-4 and TRBJ2-2; no clear D. V lost 3 bases and J 8 bases, leaving 4 bases between the germline ends. The CDR3 is made up of 11 amino acids. CDR3: CASSLDGELFF. The CDR3, as DNA: TGTGCCAGCAGTTTGGATGGGGAGCTGTTTTTT.

This clonotype appeared a few times. This CDR3 reads CASSAMGDGYTF. The CDR3 nucleotides read TGTGCCAGCAGCGCGATGGGAGATGGCTACACCTTC. The chain uses TRBV9 and TRBJ1-2; D uncertain. The CDR3 totals 12 residues. The germline CDR1 and CDR2 sequences are SGDLS and YYNGEE. Trimming removed 3 bases from V and 6 bases from J, with 9 bases in between.

The chain carries TRBV12-3 or TRBV12-4 and TRBJ2-7; D not resolved. The CDR3 is 12 amino acids. Trimming shortened V by 5 bases and J by 6 bases, and 11 bases separated the two germline ends. In DNA, the CDR3 is TGTGCCAGCAGTGTCCCCAACTCCGAGCAGTACTTC. It translates to CASSVPNSEQYF.

This clonotype was observed at least ten times. The genes are TRBV12-3 or TRBV12-4 and TRBJ2-5; no clear D gene. Trimming took off 3 bases at V and 0 bases at J, with 17 bases between the two ends. The CDR3 totals 17 residues. CDR3 region: CASSFFPDLKDQETQYF. The CDR3 region has the DNA TGTGCCAGCAGTTTTTTCCCGGACCTCAAGGACCAAGAGACCCAGTACTTC.

This clonotype was found a few times. This chain connects TRBV3-1 to TRBJ2-1, with TRBD2 matching 11 bases. Germline values: CDR1 LGHDT, CDR2 YNNKEL (reference sequence). This CDR3 contains 17 residues. The ends lost 7 bases at V and 9 bases at J; junction bases unmatched: 17. The CDR3 sequence is CASTQQVAGGPGSEQFF. In nucleotides, the CDR3 is TGTGCCAGCACCCAGCAGGTAGCGGGGGGGCCTGGTAGTGAGCAGTTCTTC.

The sample holds a few counts of this clonotype. This sequence joins TRBV12-5 and TRBJ2-7; D may be TRBD2 (6 bases). From germline, CDR1 is LGHNT and CDR2 FRNRAP. The CDR3 length is 14 residues. V shed 1 base and J shed 2 bases, with 9 bases lying between them. CDR3 protein: CASGLGGTPYEQYF. In DNA form, the CDR3 reads TGTGCTAGTGGTTTGGGCGGGACTCCCTACGAGCAGTACTTC.

The sample holds many counts of this clonotype. The chain is built from TRBV12-3 or TRBV12-4 and TRBJ2-5, with D possibly being TRBD1 or TRBD2 (6 bases each). The CDR3 consists of 15 residues. V was shortened by 1 base and J by 2 bases, with 11 bases between the two germline ends. In DNA, the CDR3 is TGTGCCAGCAGTTTAGGGGGGGCGCCTCAAGAGACCCAGTACTTC. Translating gives CASSLGGAPQETQYF.

The rearrangement links TRBV11-2 to TRBJ2-5; 14 bases align to TRBD2. The germline V gene has CDR1 SGHAT and CDR2 FQNNGV. Losses at the gene ends were 5 bases for V and 5 bases for J; bases not matched to a gene: 13. This CDR3 is built from 18 residues. The CDR3 nucleotides are TGTGCCAGCAGCAGCCCCGGGACTAGCGGGAGATTGGCGGAGACCCAGTACTTC. Translating it yields CASSSPGTSGRLAETQYF.

This clonotype was counted only a few times. J is TRBJ2-1 and V is TRBV9; possibly TRBD2 for D (5 bases). The CDR3 contains 13 residues. Germline CDR1 is SGDLS and CDR2 is YYNGEE. V was trimmed by 3 bases and J by 3 bases, leaving 7 bases between them. CDR3 protein: CASSASGYNEQFF. Here the CDR3 DNA reads TGTGCCAGCAGCGCGAGCGGCTACAATGAGCAGTTCTTC.

This clonotype has a handful of counts. The chain couples TRBV18 to TRBJ2-3; 13 positions agree with TRBD2. Germline CDR1 is KGHSH and CDR2 is LQKENI. Losses at the gene ends were 2 bases for V and 2 bases for J; bases not matched to a gene: 7. The CDR3 extends over 18 amino acids. CDR3 coding DNA: TGTGCCAGCTCACCAACCGGGACTAGCGGGACCTCCACAGATACGCAGTATTTT. This gives the protein CASSPTGTSGTSTDTQYF.

V usage is TRBV7-8 and J usage is TRBJ2-7; 9 positions agree with TRBD2. CDR1 is SGHVS and CDR2 is FQNEAQ in the germline V gene. The CDR3 is made up of 15 amino acids. The J segment lost 4 bases and the V segment lost 2 bases, leaving 6 bases of the junction unmatched. CDR3 amino acids: CASSLWPSGNYEQYF. DNA for the CDR3: TGTGCCAGCAGCTTATGGCCTAGCGGGAATTACGAGCAGTACTTC.

This clonotype turned up a few times. The chain carries TRBV20-1 and TRBJ2-1; D is ambiguous. The germline V gene has CDR1 DFQATT and CDR2 SNEGSKA (reference sequence). CDR3 size: 14 residues. V was cut by 2 bases and J by 3 bases, with 11 bases left in between. CDR3 coding DNA: TGCAGTGCTAGAACTATCGGAGACTACAATGAGCAGTTCTTC. This sequence encodes CSARTIGDYNEQFF.

Only a few counts were recorded for this clonotype. In DNA form, the CDR3 reads TGTGCCAGCAGCTTGTACCCGATCAGGGACGAGCAGTACTTC. Its protein product is CASSLYPIRDEQYF. The rearrangement uses TRBV5-5 and TRBJ2-7; D is perhaps TRBD1 (5 bases). CDR1 is SGHKS and CDR2 is YYEKEE in the germline V gene (reference sequence). With 1 base removed from V and 5 bases from J, the gap between germline ends came to 13 bases. The CDR3 covers 14 residues.

The table lists this clonotype with many counts. The V gene is TRBV9, the J gene TRBJ2-1, with a possible D match to TRBD1 (6 bases). Per the germline V gene, CDR1 is SGDLS and CDR2 is YYNGEE. The germline V and J ends were trimmed by 7 bases and 2 bases, with 10 bases remaining between them. The CDR3 totals 13 residues. This chain's CDR3 is CASSQGPYNEQFF. Written as DNA, the CDR3 is TGTGCCAGCTCACAGGGACCCTACAATGAGCAGTTCTTC.

The chain carries TRBV20-1 and TRBJ1-4; unclear D gene. Germline V gene sequence: CDR1 DFQATT, CDR2 SNEGSKA (reference sequence). V was pared by 5 bases and J by 8 bases, with 18 bases between. This CDR3 spans 14 amino acids. This chain's CDR3 is CSALAGRPMEKLFF. The CDR3 DNA reads TGCAGTGCTCTCGCGGGCCGCCCTATGGAAAAACTGTTTTTT.

The V gene is TRBV14, the J gene TRBJ2-7; D call uncertain. CDR1 is SGHDN and CDR2 is FVKESK in the germline V gene. Trimming took 0 bases from V and 2 from J, leaving 5 bases between them. The CDR3 is 13 residues long. Here the CDR3 DNA reads TGTGCCAGCAGCCAAGAGGGTGCCTACGAGCAGTACTTC. This codes for CASSQEGAYEQYF.

This clonotype was seen a handful of times. The V and J genes are TRBV11-2 and TRBJ1-3, with D uncertain. The germline V and J ends were trimmed by 6 bases and 7 bases, with 10 bases remaining between them. This CDR3 is built from 12 residues. Germline values: CDR1 SGHAT, CDR2 FQNNGV. The chain's CDR3 is CASRNSLNTIYF. The CDR3 region has the DNA TGTGCCAGCAGGAACAGCTTGAACACCATATATTTT.

The gene calls are TRBV13 and TRBJ2-4; D not resolved. Trimming removed 4 bases at V and 0 bases at J, with 7 bases between. The CDR3 is 14 amino acids. Germline-derived CDR1 and CDR2 are PRHDT and FYEKMQ (reference sequence). The CDR3 nucleotides read TGTGCCAGCAGCTCGGCAGAAGCCAAAAACATTCAGTACTTC. Translating it yields CASSSAEAKNIQYF.

This clonotype was recorded at least ten times. The V gene is TRBV19, the J gene TRBJ2-1; the D gene is possibly TRBD1 (5 bases). Trimming cost V 9 bases and J 6 bases, with 12 bases left between them. CDR3 length equals 12 residues. Germline CDR1 and CDR2: LNHDA and SQIVND (reference sequence). CDR3 DNA: TGTGCCAGCAGCATTAGGGGCAATGAGCAGTTCTTC. It yields the protein CASSIRGNEQFF. Full variable domain (outside the CDR3, taken from reference TRBV19 and TRBJ2-1): DGGITQSPKYLFRKEGQNVTLSCEQNLNHDAMYWYRQDPGQGLRLIYYSQIVNDFQKGDIAEGYSVSREKKESFPLTVTSAQKNPTAFYLCASSIRGNEQFFGPGTRLTVL.

To note about this clonotype: Germline and junction disagree at one end, which may indicate a read error. The V and J genes are TRBV3-1 and TRBJ2-1; maybe TRBD1 (6 bases). Germline CDR1 and CDR2: LGHDT and YNNKEL (reference sequence). This CDR3 contains 17 residues. The DNA for the CDR3 is TGTGCCACCAGCCAGCAGGTAGCTTGGGGGCCTGGTAGTGAGCAGTTCTTC. Protein product: CATSQQVAWGPGSEQFF.

This clonotype was counted between two and nine times. The chain uses TRBV7-9 and TRBJ2-7; a weak D match, TRBD2 (5 bases). The germline V gene has CDR1 SEHNR and CDR2 FQNEAQ (reference sequence). The CDR3 contains 14 residues. The V and J ends lost 1 base and 2 bases respectively, with 9 bases between them. CDR3 protein: CASSLETNPYEQYF. The CDR3 DNA is TGTGCCAGCAGCTTAGAGACTAACCCCTACGAGCAGTACTTC.

The rearrangement uses TRBV5-6 and TRBJ2-2; 10 bases align to TRBD1. V shed 3 bases, J shed 4 bases, and the junction held 6 bases outside the gene matches. Germline CDR1 SGHDT, CDR2 YYEEEE. This CDR3 spans 16 amino acids. The CDR3 region has the DNA TGTGCCAGCAGCTATGGGACAGGGGAAATCACCGGGGAGCTGTTTTTT. Amino acids: CASSYGTGEITGELFF.